Ten or more counts support the clone carrying this T cell receptor (beta chain). TCRdb called clones again from the PCR reads with MiXCR. The sample includes more than 9,500 clones, approximately 30% of them seen just once. The V end was cut by 5 bases, the J end by 8 bases, with 12 bases between. Germline CDR1 is MNHNS and CDR2 is SASEGT. The CDR3 spans 12 residues. This sample was included in a study of metastatic and nonmetastatic thyroid tumors. No treatment of any kind had been given to any patient before thyroid surgery. Sequenced sample: tumor tissue. The chain joins TRBV6-1 to TRBJ1-2; D remains ambiguous. The clonotype was recovered from a male donor with papillary thyroid cancer or a benign thyroid nodule (not recorded which). Some clones in this sample may be carry-over from other donors' samples. This CDR3 is CASSTRGGGYTF. The CDR3, as DNA: TGTGCCAGCAGTACCCGTGGTGGCGGCTACACCTTC.